The entry below gives a single T cell receptor (beta chain) sequence along with its context. Seattle patient enrollment occurred during active infection, with longitudinal follow-up thereafter. V was trimmed by 5 bases and J by 2 bases, leaving 12 bases between them. CDR3 length: 14 residues. Germline V gene sequence: CDR1 SGHAT, CDR2 FQNNGV. The data are from a study of blood T cell repertoires in COVID-19. At the level of the study: Collection of acute and convalescent COVID-19 samples took place in the United States, Italy and Spain. In each case, the material was cDNA or gDNA derived from T cells, B-cell-depleted T cells, or PBMCs.

Per the authors' pipeline: Reference gene primer amplification yielded estimated nucleated cell counts. TCRdb's copy holds only in-frame clones and misses some; the assay was immunoSEQ multiplex PCR. V, J and clone size derive from that table, while D and trimming were established from the DNA sequence. The sample has around 270,000 clones; more than 85% are singletons. The V call is TRBV11-2, the J call TRBJ1-2, with unresolved D. The sequenced sample consisted of peripheral blood. This receptor was obtained from an older woman with COVID-19, enrolled during active disease. The chain's CDR3 is CASSALRGNYGYTF. DNA for the CDR3: TGTGCCAGCAGCGCCCTACGAGGGAACTATGGCTACACCTTC.